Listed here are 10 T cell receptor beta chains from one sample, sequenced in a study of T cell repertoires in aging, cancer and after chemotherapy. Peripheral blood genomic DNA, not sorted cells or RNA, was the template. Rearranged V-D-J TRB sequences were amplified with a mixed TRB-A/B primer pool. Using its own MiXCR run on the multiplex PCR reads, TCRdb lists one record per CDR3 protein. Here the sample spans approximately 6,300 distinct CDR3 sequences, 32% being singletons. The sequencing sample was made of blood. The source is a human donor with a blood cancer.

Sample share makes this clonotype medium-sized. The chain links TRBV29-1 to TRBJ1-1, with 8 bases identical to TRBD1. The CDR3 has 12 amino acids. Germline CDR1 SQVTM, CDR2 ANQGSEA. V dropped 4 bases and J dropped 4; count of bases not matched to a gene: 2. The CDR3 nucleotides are TGCAGCGTTGGACAGGGGACCACTGAAGCTTTCTTT. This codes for CSVGQGTTEAFF. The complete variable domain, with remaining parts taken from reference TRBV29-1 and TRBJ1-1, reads SAVISQKPSRDICQRGTSLTIQCQVDSQVTMMFWYRQQPGQSLTLIATANQGSEATYESGFVIDKFPISRPNLTFSTLTVSNMSPEDSSIYLCSVGQGTTEAFFGQGTRLTVV.

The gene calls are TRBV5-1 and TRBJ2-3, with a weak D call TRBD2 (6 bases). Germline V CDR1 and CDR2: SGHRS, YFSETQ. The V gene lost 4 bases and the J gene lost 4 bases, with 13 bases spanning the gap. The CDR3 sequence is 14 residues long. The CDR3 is CASSPNGGPDTQYF. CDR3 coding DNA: TGCGCCAGCAGCCCCAACGGGGGACCAGATACGCAGTATTTT.

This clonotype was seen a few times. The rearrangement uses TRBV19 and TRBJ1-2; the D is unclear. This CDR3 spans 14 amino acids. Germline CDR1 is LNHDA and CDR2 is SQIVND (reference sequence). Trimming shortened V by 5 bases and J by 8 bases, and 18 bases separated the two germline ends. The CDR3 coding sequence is TGTGCCAGTAGTTCAGACACCCTAGTTTCCGGCTACACCTTC. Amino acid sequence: CASSSDTLVSGYTF. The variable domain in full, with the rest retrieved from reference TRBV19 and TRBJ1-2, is DGGITQSPKYLFRKEGQNVTLSCEQNLNHDAMYWYRQDPGQGLRLIYYSQIVNDFQKGDIAEGYSVSREKKESFPLTVTSAQKNPTAFYLCASSSDTLVSGYTFGSGTRLTVV.

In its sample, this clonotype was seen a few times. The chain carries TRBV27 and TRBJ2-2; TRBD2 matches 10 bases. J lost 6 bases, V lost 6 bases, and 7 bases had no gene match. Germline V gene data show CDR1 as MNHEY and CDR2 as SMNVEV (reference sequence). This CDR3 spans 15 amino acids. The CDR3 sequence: CASSKREGLAGELFF. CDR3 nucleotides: TGTGCCAGCAGCAAGCGGGAGGGCCTGGCCGGGGAGCTGTTTTTT.

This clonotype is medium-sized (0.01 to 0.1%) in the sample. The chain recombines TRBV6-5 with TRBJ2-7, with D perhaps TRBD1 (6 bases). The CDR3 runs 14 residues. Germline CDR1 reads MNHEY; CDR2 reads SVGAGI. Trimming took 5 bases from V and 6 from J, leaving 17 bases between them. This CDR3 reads CASSPGRGTSEQYF. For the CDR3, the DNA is TGTGCCAGCAGTCCGGGCCGTGGGACATCCGAGCAGTACTTC.

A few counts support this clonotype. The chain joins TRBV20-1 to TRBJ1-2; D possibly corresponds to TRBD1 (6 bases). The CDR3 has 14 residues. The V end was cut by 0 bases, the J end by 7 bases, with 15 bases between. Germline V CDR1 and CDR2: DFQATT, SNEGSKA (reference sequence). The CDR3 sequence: CSARDTGTSGGYTF. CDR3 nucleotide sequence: TGCAGTGCTAGAGATACGGGGACATCGGGTGGCTACACCTTC.

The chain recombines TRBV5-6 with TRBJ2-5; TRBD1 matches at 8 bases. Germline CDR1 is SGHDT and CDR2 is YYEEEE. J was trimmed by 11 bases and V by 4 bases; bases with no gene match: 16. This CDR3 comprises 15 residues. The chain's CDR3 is CASSHRDSGGREQYF. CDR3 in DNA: TGTGCCAGCAGCCATCGCGACTCAGGGGGCCGGGAGCAGTACTTC. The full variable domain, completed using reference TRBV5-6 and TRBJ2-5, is DAGVTQSPTHLIKTRGQQVTLRCSPKSGHDTVSWYQQALGQGPQFIFQYYEEEERQRGNFPDRFSGHQFPNYSSELNVNALLLGDSALYLCASSHRDSGGREQYFGPGTRLLVL.

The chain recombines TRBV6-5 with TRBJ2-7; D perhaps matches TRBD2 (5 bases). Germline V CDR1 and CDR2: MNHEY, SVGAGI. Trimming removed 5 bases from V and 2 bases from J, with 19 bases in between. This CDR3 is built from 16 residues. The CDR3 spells CASSLTQGSFAYEQYF. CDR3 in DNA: TGTGCCAGCAGTCTCACCCAAGGGAGTTTCGCCTACGAGCAGTACTTC.

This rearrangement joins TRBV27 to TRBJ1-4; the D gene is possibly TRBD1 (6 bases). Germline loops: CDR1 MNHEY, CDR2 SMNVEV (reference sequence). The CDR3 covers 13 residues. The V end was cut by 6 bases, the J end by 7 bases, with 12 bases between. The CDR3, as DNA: TGTGCCAGCAGCTACAGGGCGGGTGAAAAACTGTTTTTT. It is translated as CASSYRAGEKLFF.

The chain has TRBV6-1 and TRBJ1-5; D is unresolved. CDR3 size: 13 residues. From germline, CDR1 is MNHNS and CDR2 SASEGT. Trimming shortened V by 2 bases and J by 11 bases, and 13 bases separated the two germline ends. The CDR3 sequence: CASSEWMVRSQHF. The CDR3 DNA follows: TGTGCCAGCAGTGAATGGATGGTCCGTTCCCAGCATTTT.